This TCR beta chain was captured in a study of blood T cell repertoires in COVID-19. Background on the study: Samples came from the United States, Italy and Spain, spanning acute and convalescent COVID-19. The cDNA or gDNA used as material had been derived from T cells, B-cell-depleted T cells, or PBMCs.

Source study methods: Scientists estimated how many nucleated cells there were by amplifying reference gene primers. Only in-frame clones appear in the TCRdb table, and some are missing; sequencing was by immunoSEQ multiplex PCR. V and J calls and clone size are those listed in that table; D and trimming were worked out from the DNA. The table shows approximately 190,000 clones, with 84% occurring only once. V shed 2 bases, J shed 10 bases, and the junction held 10 bases outside the gene matches. Germline-derived CDR1 and CDR2 are KGHSH and LQKENI. The CDR3 loop spans 14 amino acids. J is TRBJ1-1 and V is TRBV18, with 7 bases fitting TRBD1. The TCR originated in a human donor in a cohort sampled during active COVID-19. The sequencing input was peripheral blood. CDR3 protein: CASSPTGDDRVAFF. The DNA for the CDR3 is TGTGCCAGCTCACCAACAGGGGATGATCGAGTAGCTTTCTTT.